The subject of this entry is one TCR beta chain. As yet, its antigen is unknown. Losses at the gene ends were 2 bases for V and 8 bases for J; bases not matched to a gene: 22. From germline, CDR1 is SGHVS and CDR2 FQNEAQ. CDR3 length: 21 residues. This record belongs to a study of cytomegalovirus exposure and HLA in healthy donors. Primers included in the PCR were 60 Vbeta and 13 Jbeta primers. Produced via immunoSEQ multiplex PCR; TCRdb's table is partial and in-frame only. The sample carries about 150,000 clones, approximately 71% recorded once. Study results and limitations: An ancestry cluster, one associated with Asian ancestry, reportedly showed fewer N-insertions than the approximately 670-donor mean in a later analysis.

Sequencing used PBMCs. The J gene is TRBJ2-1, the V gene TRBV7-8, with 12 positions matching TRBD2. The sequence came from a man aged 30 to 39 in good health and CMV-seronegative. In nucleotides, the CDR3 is TGTGCCAGCAGCTTAAGAGCCCCTGGACTAGCGGGACAACCGGGGGGGGATGAGCAGTTCTTC. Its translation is CASSLRAPGLAGQPGGDEQFF.